The 20 T cell receptor beta chains given below trace back to one sample, sequenced in a study of post-analysis software for immune sequencing data. Study-level results: The five TRBV segments detected at higher frequency in patients than in controls included TRBV5-6, TRBV5-1 and TRBV20-1.

cDNA libraries for TCR beta contained unique molecular identifiers. TCRdb re-derived calls from the PCR reads in MiXCR, one entry per CDR3 protein. Of about 620,000 distinct CDR3 sequences detected, around 44% appear once; the ten largest clones hold 1.7%. For these receptors, no antigen is known. Sequenced sample: blood. These receptors originate from a girl aged 5-17 years with multiple sclerosis.

The chain carries TRBV4-2 and TRBJ2-5; the D gene is possibly TRBD2 (6 bases). There are 12 residues in the CDR3. Germline V gene data show CDR1 as LGHNA and CDR2 as YNFKEQ. Trimming cost V 5 bases and J 8 bases, with 12 bases left between them. This CDR3 reads CASSNIADTQYF. CDR3 nucleotide sequence: TGTGCCAGCAGCAACATAGCGGATACCCAGTACTTC.

The V gene is TRBV13, the J gene TRBJ1-1; 7 bases fit TRBD1. Trimming at V came to 2 bases and at J to 5 bases, leaving 2 bases not matched to a gene. Germline V CDR1 and CDR2: PRHDT, FYEKMQ (reference sequence). This CDR3 has 13 residues. The CDR3 DNA follows: TGTGCCAGCAGCTTACAGGGGGAAACTGAAGCTTTCTTT. As protein: CASSLQGETEAFF. The full variable domain, rest sourced from reference TRBV13 and TRBJ1-1, is AAGVIQSPRHLIKEKRETATLKCYPIPRHDTVYWYQQGPGQDPQFLISFYEKMQSDKGSIPDRFSAQQFSDYHSELNMSSLELGDSALYFCASSLQGETEAFFGQGTRLTVV.

The rearrangement joins TRBV7-3 to TRBJ1-6, with a possible D match to TRBD1 (5 bases). The CDR3 has 14 residues. The germline gives CDR1 SGHTA, CDR2 FQGTGA. V was shortened by 5 bases and J by 4 bases, with 9 bases between the two germline ends. CDR3 in amino acids: CASSLGAYNSPLHF. In DNA form, the CDR3 reads TGTGCCAGCAGCCTAGGGGCGTATAATTCACCCCTCCACTTT.

The chain combines TRBV4-1 with TRBJ2-5; 9 bases are shared with TRBD2. CDR3 length equals 16 residues. Trimming at V came to 1 base and at J to 5 bases, leaving 8 bases not matched to a gene. Germline assignment: CDR1 MGHRA and CDR2 YSYEKL. CDR3 DNA: TGCGCCAGCAGCCAAGTCCACCTAGCGGGACTGGAGACCCAGTACTTC. This encodes CASSQVHLAGLETQYF.

This clonotype has more than one count but fewer than ten. The chain has TRBV29-1 and TRBJ2-3; the match to TRBD1 covers 12 bases. This CDR3 has 15 residues. Germline V gives CDR1 SQVTM, CDR2 ANQGSEA. J lost 6 bases, V lost 5 bases, and 9 bases had no gene match. The CDR3 sequence: CSVSGTGGIMDTQYF. CDR3 DNA: TGCAGCGTTTCCGGGACAGGGGGCATAATGGATACGCAGTATTTT.

V is TRBV12-3 or TRBV12-4 and J is TRBJ2-6, with D possibly called TRBD1 or TRBD2 (5 bases each). The CDR3 runs to 16 residues. Trimming removed 5 bases from V and 4 bases from J, with 15 bases in between. CDR3 coding DNA: TGTGCCAGCAGTCTCCTCGGGGCAGGGGGGGCCAACGTCCTGACTTTC. This codes for CASSLLGAGGANVLTF.

CDR3 in amino acids: CASSEGAGDYGYTF. The CDR3 coding sequence is TGTGCCAGCAGTGAGGGGGCGGGGGACTATGGCTACACCTTC. The genes are TRBV2 and TRBJ1-2; D may be TRBD1 (6 bases). This CDR3 spans 14 amino acids. V was clipped by 3 bases and J by 3 bases, with 11 bases between them. Per germline, CDR1 SNHLY and CDR2 FYNNEI. The full variable domain, with the rest looked up from reference TRBV2 and TRBJ1-2, is EPEVTQTPSHQVTQMGQEVILRCVPISNHLYFYWYRQILGQKVEFLVSFYNNEISEKSEIFDDQFSVERPDGSNFTLKIRSTKLEDSAMYFCASSEGAGDYGYTFGSGTRLTVV.

This clonotype was observed a handful of times. The chain combines TRBV5-1 with TRBJ2-7; D uncertain. Germline loops: CDR1 SGHRS, CDR2 YFSETQ. This CDR3 has 16 residues. V was shortened by 0 bases and J by 0 bases, with 13 bases between the two germline ends. As DNA, the CDR3 is TGCGCCAGCAGCTTGGTCTCCAGTTTCGACTCCTACGAGCAGTACTTC. Encoded protein: CASSLVSSFDSYEQYF.

This clonotype has just a few counts. The chain uses TRBV12-3 or TRBV12-4 and TRBJ2-1; TRBD2 matches at 12 bases. V lost 3 bases, J lost 8 bases, and 5 bases stayed unmatched. The CDR3 covers 15 residues. The CDR3 reads CASSFLAGGPDEQFF. The CDR3, as DNA: TGTGCCAGCAGTTTTCTAGCGGGAGGGCCCGATGAGCAGTTCTTC.

Only a few counts were recorded for this clonotype. The chain has TRBV6-6 and TRBJ2-5, with 9 nucleotides matching TRBD1. Germline lookup yields CDR1 MNHNY and CDR2 SVGAGI (reference sequence). CDR3 length: 14 amino acids. J was trimmed by 2 bases and V by 4 bases; bases with no gene match: 2. CDR3 nucleotides: TGTGCCAGCAGTTGGGACAGGGTTCAAGAGACCCAGTACTTC. Encoded protein: CASSWDRVQETQYF.

This clonotype turned up a few times. The rearrangement joins TRBV6-2 or TRBV6-3 to TRBJ2-3, with D unclear. Trimming stripped 5 bases from V and 5 bases from J, with 11 bases between. Germline assignment: CDR1 MNHEY and CDR2 SVGEGT. The CDR3 has 13 amino acids. CDR3 DNA: TGTGCCAGCAGTGCCCAGGAATTAGATACGCAGTATTTT. It codes for CASSAQELDTQYF.

For this clonotype: Compared with germline, one end of the junction differs, possibly owing to a read error. The V and J genes are TRBV12-3 or TRBV12-4 and TRBJ1-4; D not resolved. CDR3 length equals 13 residues. The CDR3 loop reads CASRLGGGEKLFF. CDR3 coding DNA: TGTGCCAGCAGGTTAGGAGGAGGAGAAAAACTGTTTTTT.

The gene calls are TRBV4-2 and TRBJ2-3; TRBD2 agrees at 11 bases. The trim removed 1 base at V and 5 bases at J, leaving 5 bases unmatched. CDR1 LGHNA and CDR2 YNFKEQ come from the germline V gene. The CDR3 runs to 16 residues. The CDR3 sequence: CASSQVAGGPGDTQYF. CDR3 sequence (DNA): TGTGCCAGCAGCCAAGTAGCGGGAGGGCCGGGAGATACGCAGTATTTT.

The V and J genes are TRBV6-1 and TRBJ2-1; 8 bases are shared with TRBD1. The CDR3 sequence is 14 residues long. Per the germline V gene, CDR1 is MNHNS and CDR2 is SASEGT. With 8 bases clipped from V and 9 bases from J, the junction kept 12 bases outside the gene matches. DNA of the CDR3: TGTGCCAGCCTGCCGGGACAGGAAAGTGGTGAGCAGTTCTTC. This gives the protein CASLPGQESGEQFF.

This clonotype was seen a few times. The J gene is TRBJ2-7, the V gene TRBV10-3, with D maybe TRBD2 (5 bases). The CDR3 contains 15 residues. The germline V gene encodes CDR1 ENHRY and CDR2 SYGVKD. Deletions cut 0 bases from V and 2 bases from J, with 11 bases between. CDR3 in amino acids: CAISESPSRTYEQYF. The CDR3 DNA is TGTGCCATCAGTGAGTCCCCTAGCCGCACCTACGAGCAGTACTTC.

The chain has TRBV5-1 and TRBJ2-3, with 7 bases fitting TRBD1. The CDR3 is 16 residues long. With V trimmed by 0 bases and J by 0 bases, 4 bases remained unmatched. CDR1 is SGHRS and CDR2 is YFSETQ in the germline V gene. CDR3 nucleotides: TGCGCCAGCAGCTTGGCCGGGACAGCGAGCACAGATACGCAGTATTTT. Translated: CASSLAGTASTDTQYF.

The rearrangement joins TRBV12-3 or TRBV12-4 to TRBJ2-3; D might be TRBD2 (6 bases). CDR3 size: 14 residues. V lost 6 bases and J 6 bases, leaving 16 bases between the germline ends. The CDR3 spells CASSLWGVYDTQYF. The CDR3 region has the DNA TGTGCCAGCAGCCTGTGGGGGGTGTACGATACGCAGTATTTT.

This clonotype was detected a few times. The genes are TRBV4-2 and TRBJ2-1, with 7 bases aligning to TRBD2. The germline gives CDR1 LGHNA, CDR2 YNFKEQ. The CDR3 is 18 amino acids. V lost 5 bases to trimming and J lost 5 bases; unmatched junction nucleotides: 18. The CDR3 nucleotides are TGTGCCAGCAGCACCTTCCGGGAGTGGACGGGAGGTGACAATGAGCAGTTCTTC. Its protein is CASSTFREWTGGDNEQFF.

In its sample, this clonotype was seen a few times. The V and J genes are TRBV5-1 and TRBJ1-2; TRBD1 matches at 8 bases. Germline V gene lookup returns CDR1 SGHRS and CDR2 YFSETQ. The CDR3 runs to 16 residues. Trimming at V came to 0 bases and at J to 2 bases, leaving 6 bases not matched to a gene. The CDR3 region has the DNA TGCGCCAGCAGCTTGGATTCAGGACAGGGAAACTATGGCTACACCTTC. This gives the protein CASSLDSGQGNYGYTF.

J is TRBJ2-4 and V is TRBV3-1; possible D gene TRBD2, 5 bases. Germline V gene lookup returns CDR1 LGHDT and CDR2 YNNKEL (reference sequence). CDR3 length: 13 amino acids. V gave up 0 bases and J gave up 7 bases, with 7 bases separating them. The CDR3 loop is CASSQERRNIQYF. CDR3 DNA: TGTGCCAGCAGCCAAGAGCGGAGGAACATTCAGTACTTC.